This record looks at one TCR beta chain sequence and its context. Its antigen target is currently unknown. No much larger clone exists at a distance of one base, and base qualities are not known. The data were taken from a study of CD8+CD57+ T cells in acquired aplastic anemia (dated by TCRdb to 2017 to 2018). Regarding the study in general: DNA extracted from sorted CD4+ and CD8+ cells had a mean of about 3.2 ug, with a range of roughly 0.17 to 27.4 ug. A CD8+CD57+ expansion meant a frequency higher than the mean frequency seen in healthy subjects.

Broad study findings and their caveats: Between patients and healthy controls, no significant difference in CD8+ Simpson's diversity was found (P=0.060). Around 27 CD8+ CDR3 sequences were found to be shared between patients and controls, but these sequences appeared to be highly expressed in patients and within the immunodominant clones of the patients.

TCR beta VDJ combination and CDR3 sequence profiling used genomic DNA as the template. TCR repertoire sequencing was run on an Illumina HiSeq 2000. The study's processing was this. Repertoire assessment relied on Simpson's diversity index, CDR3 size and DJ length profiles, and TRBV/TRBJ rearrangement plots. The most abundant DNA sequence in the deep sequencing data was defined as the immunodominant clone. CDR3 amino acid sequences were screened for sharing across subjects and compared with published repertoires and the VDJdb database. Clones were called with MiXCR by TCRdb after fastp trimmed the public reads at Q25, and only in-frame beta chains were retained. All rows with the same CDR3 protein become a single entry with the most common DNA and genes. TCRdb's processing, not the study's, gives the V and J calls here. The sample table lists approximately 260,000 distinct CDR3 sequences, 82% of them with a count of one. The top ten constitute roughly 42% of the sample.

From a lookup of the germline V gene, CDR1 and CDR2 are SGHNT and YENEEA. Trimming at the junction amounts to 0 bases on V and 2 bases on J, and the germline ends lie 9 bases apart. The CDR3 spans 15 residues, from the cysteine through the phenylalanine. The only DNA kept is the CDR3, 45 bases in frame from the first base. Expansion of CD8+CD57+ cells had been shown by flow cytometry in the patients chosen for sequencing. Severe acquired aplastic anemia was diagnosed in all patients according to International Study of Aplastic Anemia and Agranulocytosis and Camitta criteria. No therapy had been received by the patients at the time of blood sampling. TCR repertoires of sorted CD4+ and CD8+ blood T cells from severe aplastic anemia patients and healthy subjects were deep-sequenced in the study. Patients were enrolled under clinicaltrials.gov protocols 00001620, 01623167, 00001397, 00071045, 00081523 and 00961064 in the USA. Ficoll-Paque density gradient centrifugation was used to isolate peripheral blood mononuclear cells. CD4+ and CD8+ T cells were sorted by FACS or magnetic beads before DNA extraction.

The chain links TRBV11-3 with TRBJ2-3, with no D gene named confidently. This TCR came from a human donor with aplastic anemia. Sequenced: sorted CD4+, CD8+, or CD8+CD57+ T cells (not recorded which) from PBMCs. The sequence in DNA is TGTGCCAGCAGCTTAGAGGCTAGAGTCACAGATACGCAGTATTTT. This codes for CASSLEARVTDTQYF.